This is a list of T cell receptor beta chains from one sample in a study of CD8 T cells in ankylosing spondylitis. TCRdb reprocessed the 5' RACE reads via MiXCR and lists one record per CDR3 protein. The sample contains 150,000 or so distinct CDR3 sequences, about a third of which appear only once. Sequenced sample: synovial fluid, either unsorted or a sorted T cell fraction (not recorded which). These receptor sequences come from a male donor with ankylosing spondylitis. The CDR3 runs from the conserved cysteine through the conserved F or W. The D gene is left open where the match is weak. Not every row has a clone size; where given, it reads once, few, many or a size class.

j_gene,abundance,len,d_gene,v_gene,CDR3aa,CDR3nt
TRBJ2-1,NA,13,NA,TRBV5-1,CASSGGTVNEQFF,TGCGCCAGCAGCGGGGGGACAGTCAATGAGCAGTTCTTC
TRBJ1-2,NA,17,NA,TRBV28,CASSPTPSQPRVYGYTF,TGTGCCAGCAGTCCTACCCCCTCCCAGCCCAGGGTCTATGGCTACACCTTC
TRBJ1-1,NA,12,NA,TRBV7-9,CASSQTDSEAFF,TGTGCCAGCAGCCAAACTGACAGTGAAGCTTTCTTT
TRBJ2-1,few,11,NA,TRBV12-3/TRBV12-4,CASSAYNEQFF,TGTGCCAGCAGTGCTTACAATGAGCAGTTCTTC
TRBJ2-2,once,16,NA,TRBV5-1,CATSEGQRAGSGELFF,TGCGCCACCTCAGAGGGCCAGCGCGCGGGGTCCGGGGAGCTGTTTTTT
TRBJ1-2,few,13,NA,TRBV12-3/TRBV12-4,CASSLAEDYGYTF,TGTGCCAGCAGTTTGGCGGAAGACTATGGCTACACCTTC
TRBJ1-6,many,15,NA,TRBV18,CASSFGSSTDSPLHF,TGTGCCAGCTCATTCGGATCCTCCACAGATTCACCCCTCCACTTT
TRBJ2-3,many,12,NA,TRBV3-1,CASSQETDTQYF,TGTGCCAGCAGCCAAGAAACAGATACGCAGTATTTT
TRBJ2-7,NA,15,TRBD1,TRBV7-2,CASSLTPGQGYEQYF,TGTGCCAGCAGCTTAACTCCGGGACAGGGGTACGAGCAGTACTTC
TRBJ1-1,few,13,NA,TRBV14,CASSAFINTEAFF,TGTGCCAGCAGCGCCTTCATCAACACTGAAGCTTTCTTT
TRBJ1-1,NA,12,TRBD1,TRBV2,CASSRQGSEAFF,TGTGCCAGCAGCAGACAGGGCTCTGAAGCTTTCTTT
TRBJ1-4,NA,14,NA,TRBV2,CANGPGEINEKLFF,TGTGCCAACGGGCCGGGGGAAATTAATGAAAAACTGTTTTTT
TRBJ2-7,few,14,TRBD1,TRBV3-1,CASSPAGGLTEQYF,TGTGCCAGCAGCCCGGCAGGGGGTCTTACCGAGCAGTACTTC
TRBJ1-4,many,13,NA,TRBV7-9,CASSQGGPEKLFF,TGTGCCAGCAGCCAAGGAGGGCCTGAAAAACTGTTTTTT
TRBJ2-1,NA,11,NA,TRBV10-3,CATTQDREQFF,TGTGCCACCACACAGGATCGTGAGCAGTTCTTC
TRBJ2-7,NA,15,TRBD1,TRBV7-2,CASSARGQQSYEQYF,TGTGCCAGCAGTGCACGGGGACAGCAGTCCTACGAGCAGTACTTC